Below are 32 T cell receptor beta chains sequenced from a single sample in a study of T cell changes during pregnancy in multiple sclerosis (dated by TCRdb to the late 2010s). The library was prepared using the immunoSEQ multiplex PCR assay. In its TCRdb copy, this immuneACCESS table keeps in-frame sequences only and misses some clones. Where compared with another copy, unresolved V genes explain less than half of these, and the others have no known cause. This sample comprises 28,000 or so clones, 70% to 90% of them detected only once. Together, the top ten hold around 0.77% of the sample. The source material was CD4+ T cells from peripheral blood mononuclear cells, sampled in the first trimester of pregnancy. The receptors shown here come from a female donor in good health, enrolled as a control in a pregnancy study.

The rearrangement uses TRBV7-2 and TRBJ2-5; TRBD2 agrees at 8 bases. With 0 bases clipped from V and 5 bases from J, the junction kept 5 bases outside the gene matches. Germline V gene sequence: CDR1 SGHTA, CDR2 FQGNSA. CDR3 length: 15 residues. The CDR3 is CASSLAGGAVETQYF. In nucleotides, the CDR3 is TGTGCCAGCAGCTTAGCCGGGGGGGCGGTTGAGACCCAGTACTTC.

This chain's CDR3 is CASSQGYRTGGEKLFF. The CDR3 DNA reads TGTGCCAGCAGCCAAGGTTACCGGACAGGGGGTGAAAAACTGTTTTTT. The chain couples TRBV14 to TRBJ1-4, with TRBD1 matching 10 bases. The CDR3 extends over 16 amino acids. Germline V gene sequence: CDR1 SGHDN, CDR2 FVKESK. The J segment lost 7 bases and the V segment lost 1 base, leaving 6 bases of the junction unmatched.

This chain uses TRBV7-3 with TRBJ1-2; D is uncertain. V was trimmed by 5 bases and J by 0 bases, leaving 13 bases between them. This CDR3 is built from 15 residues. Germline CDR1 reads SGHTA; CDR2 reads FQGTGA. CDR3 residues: CASSPGPGANYGYTF. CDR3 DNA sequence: TGTGCCAGCAGCCCCGGGCCGGGAGCTAACTATGGCTACACCTTC.

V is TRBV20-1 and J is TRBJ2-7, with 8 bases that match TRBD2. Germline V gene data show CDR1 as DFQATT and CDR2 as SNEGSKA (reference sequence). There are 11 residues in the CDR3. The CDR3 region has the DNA TGCGGACTCGGGAGGGTCGACGAGCAGTACTTC. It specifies CGLGRVDEQYF.

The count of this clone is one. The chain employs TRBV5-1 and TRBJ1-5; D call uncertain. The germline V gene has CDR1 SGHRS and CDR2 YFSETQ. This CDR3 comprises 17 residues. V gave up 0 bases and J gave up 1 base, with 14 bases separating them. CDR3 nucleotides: TGCGCCAGCAGCTTGGCCCCCACTAGTGAGAGCAATCAGCCCCAGCATTTT. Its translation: CASSLAPTSESNQPQHF.

The CDR3 coding sequence is TGCGCCAGCAGCCCCGACCGACAGTCTGGGGCCAACGTCCTGACTTTC. Residues: CASSPDRQSGANVLTF. The chain employs TRBV4-3 and TRBJ2-6, with D tentatively TRBD1 (5 bases). Trimming removed 4 bases from V and 1 base from J, with 11 bases in between. The germline gives CDR1 LGHNA, CDR2 YSLEER. This CDR3 has 16 residues.

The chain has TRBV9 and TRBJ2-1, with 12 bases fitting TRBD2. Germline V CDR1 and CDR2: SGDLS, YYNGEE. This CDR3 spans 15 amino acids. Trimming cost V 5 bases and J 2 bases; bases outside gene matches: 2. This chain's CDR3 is CASSRTSGAYNEQFF. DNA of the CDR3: TGTGCCAGCAGTCGGACTAGCGGGGCCTACAATGAGCAGTTCTTC.

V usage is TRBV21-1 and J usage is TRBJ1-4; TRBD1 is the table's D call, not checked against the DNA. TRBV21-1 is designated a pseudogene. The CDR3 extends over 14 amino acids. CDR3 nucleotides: TGTGCCGGACCCAACCCAGGGGCCGGCGAAAAACTGTTTTTT. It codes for CAGPNPGAGEKLFF.

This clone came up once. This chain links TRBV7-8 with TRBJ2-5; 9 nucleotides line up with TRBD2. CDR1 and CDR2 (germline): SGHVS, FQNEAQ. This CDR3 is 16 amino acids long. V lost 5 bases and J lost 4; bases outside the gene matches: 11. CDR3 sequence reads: CASSRSGGGASETQYF. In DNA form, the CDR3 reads TGTGCCAGCAGCCGTTCCGGCGGGGGGGCTTCAGAGACCCAGTACTTC.

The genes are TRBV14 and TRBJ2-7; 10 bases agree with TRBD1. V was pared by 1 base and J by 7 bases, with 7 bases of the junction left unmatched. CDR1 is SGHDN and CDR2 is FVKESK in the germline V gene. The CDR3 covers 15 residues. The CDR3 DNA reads TGTGCCAGCAGCCAAGCCGGGACAGGGGCCGGGGAGCAGTACTTC. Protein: CASSQAGTGAGEQYF.

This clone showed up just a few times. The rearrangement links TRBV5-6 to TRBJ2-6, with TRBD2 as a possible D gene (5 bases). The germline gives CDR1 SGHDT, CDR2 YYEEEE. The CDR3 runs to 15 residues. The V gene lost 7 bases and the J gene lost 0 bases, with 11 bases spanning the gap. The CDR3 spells CASQLVSSGANVLTF. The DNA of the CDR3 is TGTGCCAGCCAACTAGTCTCCTCTGGGGCCAACGTCCTGACTTTC.

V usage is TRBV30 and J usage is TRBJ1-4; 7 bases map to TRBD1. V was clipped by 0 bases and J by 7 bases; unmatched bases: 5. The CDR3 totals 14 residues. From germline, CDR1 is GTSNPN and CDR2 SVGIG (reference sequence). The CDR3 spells CAWSVGGRVEKLFF. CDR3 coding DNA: TGTGCCTGGAGTGTAGGGGGCAGAGTTGAAAAACTGTTTTTT.

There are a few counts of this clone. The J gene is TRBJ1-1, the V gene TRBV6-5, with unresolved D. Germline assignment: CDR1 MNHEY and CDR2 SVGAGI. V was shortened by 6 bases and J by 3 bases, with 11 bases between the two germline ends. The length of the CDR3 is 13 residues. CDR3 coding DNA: TGTGCCAGCAGCCCGGCGGGGTACACTGAAGCTTTCTTT. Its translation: CASSPAGYTEAFF.

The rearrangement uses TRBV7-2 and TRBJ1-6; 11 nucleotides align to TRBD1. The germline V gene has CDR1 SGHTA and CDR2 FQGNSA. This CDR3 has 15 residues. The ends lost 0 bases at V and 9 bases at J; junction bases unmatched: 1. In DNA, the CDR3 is TGTGCCAGCAGCTTAGCCGGGACAGGGGGTTCACCCCTCCACTTT. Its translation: CASSLAGTGGSPLHF.

CDR3 residues: CASSFFTGGPPYYEQYF. CDR3 sequence (DNA): TGTGCCAGCAGCTTTTTCACAGGGGGCCCTCCTTATTACGAGCAGTACTTC. The rearrangement links TRBV7-2 to TRBJ2-7; 9 bases are a match to TRBD1. This CDR3 is built from 17 residues. The germline V gene has CDR1 SGHTA and CDR2 FQGNSA. The junction had 13 bases not matched to a gene; V was cut back by 3 bases and J by 4 bases.

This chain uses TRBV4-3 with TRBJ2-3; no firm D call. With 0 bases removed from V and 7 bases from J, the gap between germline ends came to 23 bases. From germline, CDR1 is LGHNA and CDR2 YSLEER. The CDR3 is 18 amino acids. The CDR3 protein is CASSQDTIDITSGYTQYF. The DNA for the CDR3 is TGCGCCAGCAGCCAAGATACGATTGACATAACCTCAGGCTATACGCAGTATTTT.

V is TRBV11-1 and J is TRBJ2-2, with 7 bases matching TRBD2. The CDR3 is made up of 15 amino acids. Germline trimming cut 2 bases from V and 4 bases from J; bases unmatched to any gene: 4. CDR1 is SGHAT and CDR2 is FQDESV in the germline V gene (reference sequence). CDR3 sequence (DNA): TGTGCCAGCAGCTTATATCCGGGAGGCACCGGGGAGCTGTTTTTT. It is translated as CASSLYPGGTGELFF.

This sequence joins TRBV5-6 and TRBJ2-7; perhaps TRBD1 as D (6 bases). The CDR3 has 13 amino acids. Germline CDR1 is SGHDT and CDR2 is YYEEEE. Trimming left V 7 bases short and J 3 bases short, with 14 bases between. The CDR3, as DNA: TGTGCCAGCTCCAAGGGGGTTGACTACGAGCAGTACTTC. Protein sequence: CASSKGVDYEQYF.

The CDR3 nucleotides read TGTGCCAGCAGTGGGACATTTCGGAATGAAAAACTGTTTTTT. Amino acid sequence: CASSGTFRNEKLFF. This rearrangement joins TRBV6-5 to TRBJ1-4, with D possibly TRBD1 on 6 matching bases. Germline assignment: CDR1 MNHEY and CDR2 SVGAGI. V was cut by 5 bases and J by 5 bases, with 12 bases left in between. The CDR3 has 14 residues.

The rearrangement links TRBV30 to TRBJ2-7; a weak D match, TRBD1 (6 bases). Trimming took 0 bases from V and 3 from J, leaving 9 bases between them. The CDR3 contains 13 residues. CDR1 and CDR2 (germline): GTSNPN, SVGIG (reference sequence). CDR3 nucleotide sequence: TGTGCCTGGAGTGTAAACAGGGTCTACGAGCAGTACTTC. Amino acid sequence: CAWSVNRVYEQYF.

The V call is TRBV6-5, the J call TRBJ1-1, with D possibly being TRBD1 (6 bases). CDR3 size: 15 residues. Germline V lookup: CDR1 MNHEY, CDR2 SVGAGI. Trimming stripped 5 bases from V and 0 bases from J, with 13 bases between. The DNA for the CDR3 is TGTGCCAGCAGTCGACAGGACAGCATGAACACTGAAGCTTTCTTT. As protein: CASSRQDSMNTEAFF.

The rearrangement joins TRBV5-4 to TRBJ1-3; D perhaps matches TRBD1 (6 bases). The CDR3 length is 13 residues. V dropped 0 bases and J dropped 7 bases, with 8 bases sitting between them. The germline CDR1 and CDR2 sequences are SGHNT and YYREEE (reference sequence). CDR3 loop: CASSLGTANTIYF. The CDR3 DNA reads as TGTGCCAGCAGCTTGGGGACAGCGAACACCATATATTTT.

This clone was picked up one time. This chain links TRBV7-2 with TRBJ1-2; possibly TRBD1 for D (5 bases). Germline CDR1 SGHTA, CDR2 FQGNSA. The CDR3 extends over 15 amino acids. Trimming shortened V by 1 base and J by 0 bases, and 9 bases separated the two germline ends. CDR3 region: CASSLEAGPNYGYTF. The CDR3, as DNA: TGTGCCAGCAGCTTAGAGGCGGGACCTAACTATGGCTACACCTTC.

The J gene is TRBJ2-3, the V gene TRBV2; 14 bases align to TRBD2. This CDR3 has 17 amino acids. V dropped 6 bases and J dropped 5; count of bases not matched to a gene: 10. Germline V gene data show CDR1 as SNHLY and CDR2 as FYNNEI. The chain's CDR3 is CASRATSGGARLDTQYF. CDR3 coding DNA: TGTGCCAGCAGGGCGACTAGCGGGGGGGCAAGATTAGATACGCAGTATTTT.

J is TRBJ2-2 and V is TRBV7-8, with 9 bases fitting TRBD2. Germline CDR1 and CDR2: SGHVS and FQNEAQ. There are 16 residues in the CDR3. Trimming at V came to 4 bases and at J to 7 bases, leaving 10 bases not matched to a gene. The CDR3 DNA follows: TGTGCCAGCAGCTCTGGGGGCGGGGGGGCTGGCGGGGAGCTGTTTTTT. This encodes CASSSGGGGAGGELFF.

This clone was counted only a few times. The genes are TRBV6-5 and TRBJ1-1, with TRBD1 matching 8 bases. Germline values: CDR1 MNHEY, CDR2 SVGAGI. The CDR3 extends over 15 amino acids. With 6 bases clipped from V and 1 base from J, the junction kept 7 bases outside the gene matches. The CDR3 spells CASRRTGTGNTEAFF. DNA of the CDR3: TGTGCCAGCAGGAGGACCGGGACAGGGAACACTGAAGCTTTCTTT.

The CDR3 nucleotides read TGTGCCAGCAGCTTCTTTCAGGAGGTGATGAACACTGAAGCTTTCTTT. It specifies CASSFFQEVMNTEAFF. The V and J genes are TRBV5-5 and TRBJ1-1; D call uncertain. CDR1 and CDR2 (germline): SGHKS, YYEKEE (reference sequence). The CDR3 loop spans 16 amino acids. V was clipped by 2 bases and J by 0 bases, with 14 bases between them. Based on the CDR3 plus reference TRBV5-5 and TRBJ1-1, the full variable domain is DAGVTQSPTHLIKTRGQQVTLRCSPISGHKSVSWYQQVLGQGPQFIFQYYEKEERGRGNFPDRFSARQFPNYSSELNVNALLLGDSALYLCASSFFQEVMNTEAFFGQGTRLTVV.

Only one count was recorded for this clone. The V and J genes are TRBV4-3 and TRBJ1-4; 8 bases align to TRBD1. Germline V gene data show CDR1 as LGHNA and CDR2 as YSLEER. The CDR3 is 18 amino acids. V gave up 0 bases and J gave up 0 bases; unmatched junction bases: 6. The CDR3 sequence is CASSQDLSGGATNEKLFF. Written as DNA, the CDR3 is TGCGCCAGCAGCCAAGACCTCTCAGGGGGCGCAACTAATGAAAAACTGTTTTTT.

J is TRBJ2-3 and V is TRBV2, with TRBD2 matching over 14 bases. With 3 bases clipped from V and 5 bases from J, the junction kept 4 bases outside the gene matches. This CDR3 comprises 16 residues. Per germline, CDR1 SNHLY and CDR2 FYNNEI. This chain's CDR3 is CASSEGLAGVRDTQYF. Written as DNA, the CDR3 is TGTGCCAGCAGTGAGGGACTAGCGGGGGTACGAGATACGCAGTATTTT.

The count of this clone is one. The CDR3 DNA follows: TGTGCCATGAAGCAGGGGGAATCCGGGGAGCTGTTTTTT. It translates to CAMKQGESGELFF. The chain links TRBV10-3 to TRBJ2-2; TRBD1 agrees at 7 bases. Germline V gene data show CDR1 as ENHRY and CDR2 as SYGVKD. V lost 9 bases and J lost 6; bases outside the gene matches: 7. The length of the CDR3 is 13 residues.

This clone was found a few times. The CDR3 loop reads CASSRTGGYEQYF. In DNA, the CDR3 is TGTGCCAGTAGTAGGACAGGGGGCTACGAGCAGTACTTC. The chain recombines TRBV19 with TRBJ2-7; 10 positions match TRBD1. The CDR3 loop spans 13 amino acids. V shed 4 bases, J shed 3 bases, and the junction held 0 bases outside the gene matches. Germline V gene data show CDR1 as LNHDA and CDR2 as SQIVND (reference sequence).

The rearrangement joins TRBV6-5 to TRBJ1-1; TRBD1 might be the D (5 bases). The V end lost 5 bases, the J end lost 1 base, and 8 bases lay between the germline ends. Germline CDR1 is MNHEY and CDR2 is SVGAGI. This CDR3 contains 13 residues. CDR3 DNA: TGTGCCAGCAGTAGGACAACGAACACTGAAGCTTTCTTT. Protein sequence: CASSRTTNTEAFF.